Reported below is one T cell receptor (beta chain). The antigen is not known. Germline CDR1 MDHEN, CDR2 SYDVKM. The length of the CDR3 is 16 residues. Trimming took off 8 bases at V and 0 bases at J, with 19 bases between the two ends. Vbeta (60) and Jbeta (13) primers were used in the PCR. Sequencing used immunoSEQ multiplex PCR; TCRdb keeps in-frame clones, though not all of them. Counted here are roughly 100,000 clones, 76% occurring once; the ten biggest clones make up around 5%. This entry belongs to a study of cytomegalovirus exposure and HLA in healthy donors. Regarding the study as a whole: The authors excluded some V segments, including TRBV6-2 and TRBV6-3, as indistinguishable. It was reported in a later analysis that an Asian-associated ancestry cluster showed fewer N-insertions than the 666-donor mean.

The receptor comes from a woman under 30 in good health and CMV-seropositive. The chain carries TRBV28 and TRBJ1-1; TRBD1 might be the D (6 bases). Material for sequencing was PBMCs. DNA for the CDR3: TGTGCCAGCGGGACCCGAACAGGGAATTTGAACACTGAAGCTTTCTTT. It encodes CASGTRTGNLNTEAFF.